The sequence of this T cell receptor beta chain was determined in a study of blood T cell repertoires in COVID-19. Study context: PBMCs, B-cell-depleted T cells, or T cells were the source of the cDNA or gDNA that made up the material.

Germline CDR1 is LGHDT and CDR2 is YNNKEL (reference sequence). The CDR3 is 16 amino acids. The V segment lost 1 base and the J segment 3 bases; nucleotides outside the gene matches: 6. Per the original data handling: Estimates of nucleated cell counts were drawn from the amplification of reference gene primers. The assay was immunoSEQ multiplex PCR, and TCRdb's table has in-frame clones only and misses some. The V and J calls and the clone size are those of that table, but D and trimming were determined from the DNA. The repertoire includes about 140,000 clones, 75% to 80% of them detected once, and over 2.5% sits in the top ten. Participant ages covered roughly 18 to 89 years across about two dozen US areas. Cohort allocation depended upon clinical history that participants reported.

Sequenced material: PBMCs or T cells enriched from blood (not recorded which). This TCR was recovered from a woman between 50 and 59 years old who had recovered from COVID-19. The chain uses TRBV3-1 (or the pseudogene TRBV3-2) and TRBJ1-3; 7 bases match TRBD1. The CDR3 sequence is CASSQGQGIIGNTIYF. Here the CDR3 DNA reads TGTGCCAGCAGCCAAGGACAGGGAATTATTGGAAACACCATATATTTT.